The clone carrying this T cell receptor beta chain was picked up a small number of times. What it binds is unknown. This specimen includes other DNA sequences encoding the same CDR3. The data belong to a study of cytotoxic CD8 clonotypes in ibrutinib-treated CLL. The wider study: Productive templates per sample averaged 255,043; productive rearrangements, approximately 96,000.

The method was immunoSEQ multiplex PCR; TCRdb's version includes in-frame clones alone and lacks a portion of them. The table records over 200,000 clones, 79% of them present only once. Findings of the study overall: Baseline levels of clonality went above those of age-matched healthy donors and moved with circulating CD8+ T-cell counts. Sustained-remission and progressing patients' sampling times differed.

The specimen comprised PBMCs, sampled after 12 months of ibrutinib treatment. This TCR was recovered from a human donor with chronic lymphocytic leukemia.

The CDR3 protein is CASSPGQGYTGELFF. Written as DNA, the CDR3 is TGCGCCAGCAGCCCGGGACAGGGATACACCGGGGAGCTGTTTTTT. This rearrangement joins TRBV5-1 to TRBJ2-2; 9 bases fit TRBD1. Trimming removed 4 bases from V and 3 bases from J; junction bases left unmatched: 4. This CDR3 region has 15 residues. Germline CDR1 is SGHRS and CDR2 is YFSETQ.